This TCR beta chain stems from a study of OX40 agonist ivuxolimab in advanced cancers. Study details: Each dose-escalation patient presented with hepatocellular carcinoma, melanoma, renal cell or head and neck cancer.

Assay: immunoSEQ multiplex PCR; the TCRdb copy retains only in-frame clones and omits some. The data show nearly 110,000 clones, approximately 90% seen once. The CDR3 contains 15 residues. Trimming cost V 4 bases and J 6 bases, with 16 bases left between them. CDR1 SGHTA and CDR2 FQGNSA come from the germline V gene. The starting material was CD4+ or CD8+ T cells sorted from blood, obtained in a trial of the OX40 agonist ivuxolimab. The chain combines TRBV7-2 with TRBJ1-5; weak D call: TRBD1 (6 bases). The TCR comes from an adult with an advanced solid tumor such as melanoma, head and neck, liver or kidney cancer. This CDR3 reads CASSSSRTEGQPQHF. The CDR3 coding sequence is TGTGCCAGCAGCTCTTCCCGGACAGAAGGTCAGCCCCAGCATTTT.